This T cell receptor (beta chain) emerged from a study of blood T cell repertoires in COVID-19. Study-level information: COVID-19 samples, acute and convalescent, were from the United States, Italy and Spain. The analysed material was cDNA or gDNA that came from T cells, B-cell-depleted T cells, or PBMCs.

Original processing notes: Using reference gene primer amplification, nucleated cell counts were estimated. Only in-frame clones appear in the TCRdb table, and some are missing; sequencing was by immunoSEQ multiplex PCR. V and J calls and clone size are given by that table; D and trimming were obtained from the DNA. This table has approximately 220,000 clones, approximately 85% appearing once. In its sample, this clone was seen once. Material for sequencing was peripheral blood. This TCR came from a man in his forties or fifties who had recovered from COVID-19.

CDR3 residues: CATSDFTLGLAGGNEQFF. The CDR3 DNA sequence: TGTGCCACCAGTGATTTCACACTGGGACTAGCGGGGGGCAATGAGCAGTTCTTC. The rearrangement joins TRBV24-1 to TRBJ2-1; 15 bases map to TRBD2. V trimming: 1 base; J trimming: 6 bases; junction bases outside the gene matches: 6. CDR1 is KGHDR, CDR2 SFDVKD, per germline. This CDR3 is 18 amino acids long.